The present TCR beta chain was sequenced within a study of a mutant IDH1 vaccine in newly diagnosed glioma. Study background: Sex among treated patients split about 60% male, roughly 40% female; mean age was approximately 38 years.

There are a few counts of this clone. As yet, its antigen is unknown. Time point in this sample: week 23, last vaccination. What each vaccine dose contained was 300 ug of mutant IDH1 20-mer peptide, accompanied by topical imiquimod. Per germline, CDR1 SGHDT and CDR2 YYEEEE. The junction had 10 bases not matched to a gene; V was cut back by 0 bases and J by 5 bases. The CDR3 loop spans 16 amino acids. Profiled with immunoSEQ multiplex PCR; TCRdb holds only in-frame clones, not every one. The profile shows about 55,000 clones, under 90% of them singletons. The genes are TRBV5-6 and TRBJ1-2, with TRBD1 matching 7 bases. Sequencing used PBMCs, obtained from a glioma patient whose treatment included an IDH1 peptide vaccine. The TCR was taken from a man aged 40-55 years with glioma. CDR3 nucleotide sequence: TGTGCCAGCAGCTTGGCCACAGGGGAGAATGGGTATGGCTACACCTTC. Amino acids: CASSLATGENGYGYTF. Full variable domain (missing parts from reference TRBV5-6 and TRBJ1-2): DAGVTQSPTHLIKTRGQQVTLRCSPKSGHDTVSWYQQALGQGPQFIFQYYEEEERQRGNFPDRFSGHQFPNYSSELNVNALLLGDSALYLCASSLATGENGYGYTFGSGTRLTVV.